This TCR beta chain was sequenced in a study of T cells in localized non-small cell lung cancer. Notes on this clone: Its cognate antigen is unknown.

Assay used: immunoSEQ multiplex PCR; TCRdb lists only in-frame clones, some missing. The sample holds 25,000 to 30,000 clones, roughly 84% seen once. Study results and caveats: Analysis by sequencing included only one tumor region, so heterogeneity remains possible. Those with higher blood T cell density had longer overall survival. Appearing in adjacent lung were a median 57 of the top 100 tumor clones. Measurement of T cell clonality placed uninvolved adjacent lung highest, above the level in tumor.

The origin of this receptor is a man between 40 and 69 years old with stage III lung adenocarcinoma. The sample consisted of peripheral blood mononuclear cells, taken before any cancer treatment.

The CDR3 is CASSPSRGSSYNEQFF. CDR3 coding DNA: TGTGCCAGCAGCCCTTCGCGCGGGAGCTCCTACAATGAGCAGTTCTTC. The J gene is TRBJ2-1, the V gene TRBV11-2, with TRBD2 identical over 7 bases. Germline lookup yields CDR1 SGHAT and CDR2 FQNNGV. Unmatched junction bases numbered 7, after V lost 5 bases and J lost 0 bases. The CDR3 length is 16 residues.